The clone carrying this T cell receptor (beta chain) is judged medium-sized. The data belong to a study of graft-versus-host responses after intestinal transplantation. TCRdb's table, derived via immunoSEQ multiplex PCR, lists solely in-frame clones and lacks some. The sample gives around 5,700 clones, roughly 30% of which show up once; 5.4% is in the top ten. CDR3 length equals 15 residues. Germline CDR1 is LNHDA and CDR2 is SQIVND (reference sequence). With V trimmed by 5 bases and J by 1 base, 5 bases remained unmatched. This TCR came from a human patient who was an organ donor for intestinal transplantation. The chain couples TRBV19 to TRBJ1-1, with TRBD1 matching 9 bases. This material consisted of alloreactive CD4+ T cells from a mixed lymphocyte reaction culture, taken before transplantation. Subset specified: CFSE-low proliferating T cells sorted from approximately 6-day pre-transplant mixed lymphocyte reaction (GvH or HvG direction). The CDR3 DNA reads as TGTGCCAGTAGTCCCCGACAGGGGGAGAACACTGAAGCTTTCTTT. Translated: CASSPRQGENTEAFF.